This TCR beta chain derives from a study of blood T cells in healthy people across ages. Findings of the study overall: Donors of long life had a larger count of naive CD4+ cells and greater diversity than aged donors. The fall in TCR beta diversity per million T cells was roughly linear with age.

Comment on this clonotype: As yet, its antigen is unknown.

Germline CDR1 reads MNHNS; CDR2 reads SASEGT. The germline V and J ends were trimmed by 2 bases and 3 bases, with 10 bases remaining between them. The CDR3 extends over 14 amino acids. A second PCR, run for roughly 7 to 12 cycles, used a sample-barcoded 5' primer plus a J-beta primer mix. Every single cDNA molecule received a tag from a template-switch adaptor with 12 random nucleotides. From the 5' RACE reads, TCRdb called clonotypes with MiXCR, one entry per CDR3 protein. The sample includes hundreds of thousands of distinct CDR3 sequences, more than 45% of them seen just once. This chain connects TRBV6-1 to TRBJ2-5; D gene uncertain. The sequenced material came from blood. This receptor was obtained from a man aged 60 to 69 in good health. The CDR3 DNA reads TGTGCCAGCAGTGAAATGGTAGGAAAAGAGACCCAGTACTTC. This translates into CASSEMVGKETQYF.